The 31 T cell receptor beta chains presented below share a single source sample, sequenced in a study of CD8 T cells in Susac syndrome. Reverse transcription of about 0.5 to 1 ug RNA used random hexamers. TCRdb used MiXCR to reprocess the immunoSEQ multiplex PCR reads, holding one entry per CDR3 protein. The data contain about 120,000 distinct CDR3 sequences, roughly 93% of them singletons. The sequenced material came from CD4+ T cells from PBMCs. All receptors derive from a human donor with multiple sclerosis.

V is TRBV25-1 and J is TRBJ1-6, with TRBD1 as a possible D gene (5 bases). Germline values: CDR1 MGHDK, CDR2 SYGVNS. The V gene lost 3 bases and the J gene lost 4 bases, with 13 bases spanning the gap. CDR3 size: 16 residues. This chain's CDR3 is CASSDGGEGYNSPLHF. The CDR3 nucleotides are TGTGCCAGCAGTGATGGGGGGGAGGGGTATAATTCACCCCTCCACTTT.

This clonotype was recorded once. The gene calls are TRBV3-1 and TRBJ2-1; TRBD2 aligns across 8 bases. The CDR3 is 14 residues long. The V gene end was trimmed by 2 bases and the J gene end by 7 bases; junction bases not matched to a gene: 4. Germline V gene lookup returns CDR1 LGHDT and CDR2 YNNKEL (reference sequence). CDR3 sequence reads: CASSQRGGLNEQFF. CDR3 in DNA: TGTGCCAGCAGCCAACGGGGGGGCCTGAATGAGCAGTTCTTC.

This chain joins TRBV13 and TRBJ1-1; D call uncertain. Trimming cost V 0 bases and J 3 bases, with 11 bases left between them. This CDR3 is 15 amino acids long. Germline assignment: CDR1 PRHDT and CDR2 FYEKMQ (reference sequence). CDR3 bases: TGTGCCAGCAGCTTAGGAGGGCTTACGGACACTGAAGCTTTCTTT. This encodes CASSLGGLTDTEAFF. Full variable domain (remainder filled in from reference TRBV13 and TRBJ1-1): AAGVIQSPRHLIKEKRETATLKCYPIPRHDTVYWYQQGPGQDPQFLISFYEKMQSDKGSIPDRFSAQQFSDYHSELNMSSLELGDSALYFCASSLGGLTDTEAFFGQGTRLTVV.

The chain has TRBV7-3 and TRBJ1-1; D perhaps matches TRBD1 (6 bases). This CDR3 is built from 15 residues. The V end was cut by 0 bases, the J end by 5 bases, with 13 bases between. Per germline, CDR1 SGHTA and CDR2 FQGTGA. CDR3 DNA sequence: TGTGCCAGCAGCTTAACGGCTACAGGGTCAACTGAAGCTTTCTTT. Amino acids: CASSLTATGSTEAFF.

The CDR3 DNA sequence: TGCAGCGTTGAGTCCGGCCACGAGCAGTACTTC. It encodes CSVESGHEQYF. V usage is TRBV29-1 and J usage is TRBJ2-7; D is ambiguous. V dropped 3 bases and J dropped 5 bases, with 8 bases sitting between them. The CDR3 totals 11 residues. Germline CDR1 is SQVTM and CDR2 is ANQGSEA.

The rearrangement joins TRBV4-1 to TRBJ2-5, with 11 bases matching TRBD1. Losses at the gene ends were 4 bases for V and 4 bases for J; bases not matched to a gene: 2. Germline assignment: CDR1 MGHRA and CDR2 YSYEKL. This CDR3 region has 14 residues. This CDR3 reads CASSRDRGRETQYF. CDR3 coding DNA: TGCGCCAGCAGCCGGGACAGGGGGAGAGAGACCCAGTACTTC.

The chain couples TRBV2 to TRBJ2-3; tentatively, D is TRBD1 (5 bases). The germline V gene has CDR1 SNHLY and CDR2 FYNNEI. Trimming shortened V by 7 bases and J by 1 base, and 12 bases separated the two germline ends. The CDR3 length is 14 residues. The CDR3 here is CASTLGPGTDTQYF. The CDR3 DNA reads as TGTGCCAGCACCTTGGGGCCTGGCACAGATACGCAGTATTTT.

The chain couples TRBV6-5 to TRBJ2-5; possibly TRBD1 for D (5 bases). Trimming took 0 bases from V and 5 from J, leaving 7 bases between them. CDR3 length: 13 residues. Germline CDR1 and CDR2: MNHEY and SVGAGI. The CDR3 sequence: CASSYSKGETQYF. The CDR3 DNA is TGTGCCAGCAGTTACTCGAAGGGGGAGACCCAGTACTTC.

The chain recombines TRBV5-6 with TRBJ1-1, with 9 nucleotides matching TRBD1. The CDR3 runs 17 residues. J was trimmed by 0 bases and V by 0 bases; bases with no gene match: 6. The germline gives CDR1 SGHDT, CDR2 YYEEEE. CDR3 in amino acids: CASSLAGTGILNTEAFF. CDR3 coding DNA: TGTGCCAGCAGCTTGGCCGGGACAGGGATATTGAACACTGAAGCTTTCTTT.

This chain connects TRBV5-4 to TRBJ1-2, with D possibly TRBD1 on 5 matching bases. The germline gives CDR1 SGHNT, CDR2 YYREEE (reference sequence). The CDR3 extends over 13 amino acids. The V and J ends lost 3 bases and 2 bases respectively, with 8 bases between them. CDR3 bases: TGTGCCAGCAGCTGGGACTGGAACTATGGCTACACCTTC. It yields the protein CASSWDWNYGYTF.

The chain has TRBV7-6 and TRBJ2-2; no clear D gene. The germline gives CDR1 SGHVS, CDR2 FNYEAQ. V was shortened by 1 base and J by 0 bases, with 9 bases between the two germline ends. The CDR3 consists of 16 residues. Written as DNA, the CDR3 is TGTGCCAGCAGCTTAGGGGTCAGCACGAACACCGGGGAGCTGTTTTTT. Translation gives CASSLGVSTNTGELFF.

V usage is TRBV29-1 and J usage is TRBJ1-1; D call uncertain. The CDR3 has 14 residues. Per the germline V gene, CDR1 is SQVTM and CDR2 is ANQGSEA. Trimming pared 0 bases from V and 1 base from J, leaving 9 bases between. Here the CDR3 reads CSVEEQRRNTEAFF. As DNA, the CDR3 is TGCAGCGTTGAAGAACAGCGAAGGAACACTGAAGCTTTCTTT.

The rearrangement links TRBV5-1 to TRBJ2-5; maybe TRBD1 (6 bases). The CDR3 sequence is 17 residues long. From germline, CDR1 is SGHRS and CDR2 YFSETQ. V gave up 1 base and J gave up 1 base, with 17 bases separating them. The CDR3, as DNA: TGCGCCAGCAGCTTGCCCACAGGGTCGAGAGGCCAAGAGACCCAGTACTTC. Translation: CASSLPTGSRGQETQYF.

The rearrangement uses TRBV6-1 and TRBJ2-1; D call uncertain. V shed 2 bases and J shed 7 bases, with 6 bases lying between them. Germline V gives CDR1 MNHNS, CDR2 SASEGT. This CDR3 has 12 amino acids. This CDR3 is CASSELRNEQFF. CDR3 DNA: TGTGCCAGCAGTGAATTGAGGAATGAGCAGTTCTTC.

The chain joins TRBV5-6 to TRBJ1-6; tentative D call: TRBD1 (5 bases). Per germline, CDR1 SGHDT and CDR2 YYEEEE. V shed 1 base and J shed 0 bases, with 8 bases lying between them. There are 16 residues in the CDR3. CDR3 amino acids: CASSLRGYSYNSPLHF. In DNA, the CDR3 is TGTGCCAGCAGCTTGAGGGGTTACTCCTATAATTCACCCCTCCACTTT.

J is TRBJ2-3 and V is TRBV20-1; D remains ambiguous. Per germline, CDR1 DFQATT and CDR2 SNEGSKA (reference sequence). The CDR3 totals 13 residues. V was cut by 7 bases and J by 0 bases, with 11 bases left in between. The CDR3 sequence is CSVEEGSTDTQYF. For the CDR3, the DNA is TGCAGTGTCGAGGAAGGGAGCACAGATACGCAGTATTTT.

The chain is built from TRBV28 and TRBJ2-7, with no clear D. This CDR3 is 14 amino acids long. The germline gives CDR1 MDHEN, CDR2 SYDVKM. The ends were cut back, 6 bases at V and 5 bases at J, with 17 bases in the middle. CDR3 region: CASSPGGRVHEQYF. The CDR3 DNA sequence: TGTGCCAGCAGCCCCGGTGGTCGGGTACACGAGCAGTACTTC.

CDR3 nucleotide sequence: TGTGCCAGCAGCGTTGGGTGGGAAGAGACCCAGTACTTC. It encodes CASSVGWEETQYF. The chain carries TRBV7-2 and TRBJ2-5; unclear D gene. This CDR3 is 13 amino acids long. From germline, CDR1 is SGHTA and CDR2 FQGNSA. The V gene lost 5 bases and the J gene lost 3 bases, with 10 bases spanning the gap.

The genes are TRBV4-1 and TRBJ1-1; no definite D call. This CDR3 region has 18 residues. CDR1 and CDR2 (germline): MGHRA, YSYEKL. V lost 1 base and J lost 4, with 22 bases in between. CDR3 coding DNA: TGCGCCAGCAGCCAAGCACCCGGGGTCATGTCTCGTTCCACTGAAGCTTTCTTT. As protein: CASSQAPGVMSRSTEAFF.

This clonotype was picked up one time. The chain employs TRBV19 and TRBJ1-1; no reliable D call. Germline values: CDR1 LNHDA, CDR2 SQIVND (reference sequence). The CDR3 contains 16 residues. Trimming stripped 7 bases from V and 0 bases from J, with 18 bases between. As DNA, the CDR3 is TGTGCCAGTACCATCTCGGAGGATGGGGTGAACACTGAAGCTTTCTTT. Translation gives CASTISEDGVNTEAFF. Based on the CDR3 plus reference TRBV19 and TRBJ1-1, the full variable domain is DGGITQSPKYLFRKEGQNVTLSCEQNLNHDAMYWYRQDPGQGLRLIYYSQIVNDFQKGDIAEGYSVSREKKESFPLTVTSAQKNPTAFYLCASTISEDGVNTEAFFGQGTRLTVV.

J is TRBJ1-6 and V is TRBV4-3, with D unresolved. V was clipped by 3 bases and J by 7 bases, with 7 bases between them. The V gene's germline CDR1 is LGHNA and CDR2 YSLEER. The length of the CDR3 is 13 residues. CDR3 loop: CASSHRVNSPLHF. DNA for the CDR3: TGCGCCAGCAGCCATAGAGTAAATTCACCCCTCCACTTT.

This sequence joins TRBV6-1 and TRBJ1-5; tentatively, D is TRBD1 (5 bases). This CDR3 comprises 14 residues. CDR1 MNHNS and CDR2 SASEGT come from the germline V gene. The V and J ends lost 2 bases and 7 bases respectively, with 12 bases between them. The CDR3 bases are TGTGCCAGCAGTGAACAGGGAGCAGGGCAGCCCCAGCATTTT. This codes for CASSEQGAGQPQHF.

The chain couples TRBV2 to TRBJ1-1, with D possibly being TRBD1 (5 bases). This CDR3 is 13 amino acids long. Germline V gives CDR1 SNHLY, CDR2 FYNNEI. Between the trimmed V and J ends, which lost 7 bases and 3 bases, there was a span of 12 bases. CDR3 DNA sequence: TGTGCCAGCAATCCCTTAGGGGACACTGAAGCTTTCTTT. It encodes CASNPLGDTEAFF.

V is TRBV4-3 and J is TRBJ1-5; D unresolved. Trimming removed 1 base from V and 4 bases from J, with 14 bases in between. The germline V gene encodes CDR1 LGHNA and CDR2 YSLEER. The CDR3 is made up of 16 amino acids. In DNA form, the CDR3 reads TGCGCCAGCAGCCAAGTTTATAATGATGAAAATCAGCCCCAGCATTTT. Protein product: CASSQVYNDENQPQHF.

V usage is TRBV19 and J usage is TRBJ1-2; D is perhaps TRBD1 (5 bases). V lost 6 bases and J 0 bases, leaving 11 bases between the germline ends. The CDR3 is 14 amino acids. CDR1 is LNHDA and CDR2 is SQIVND in the germline V gene (reference sequence). The CDR3: CASSRALANYGYTF. The CDR3 DNA reads as TGTGCCAGTAGCAGGGCCCTAGCTAACTATGGCTACACCTTC.

The chain has TRBV4-3 and TRBJ1-2; TRBD1 matches 7 bases. Germline CDR1 reads LGHNA; CDR2 reads YSLEER. This CDR3 is 14 amino acids long. V trimming: 10 bases; J trimming: 3 bases; junction bases outside the gene matches: 11. This CDR3 is CAITTGELYYGYTF. The CDR3 DNA follows: TGCGCCATCACTACAGGGGAATTGTACTATGGCTACACCTTC.

The chain carries TRBV5-6 and TRBJ1-1; D might be TRBD1 (6 bases). Germline loops: CDR1 SGHDT, CDR2 YYEEEE. This CDR3 region has 15 residues. Trimming pared 2 bases from V and 3 bases from J, leaving 14 bases between. The CDR3 DNA is TGTGCCAGCAGCTTAGGGGGGCAGATCTACACTGAAGCTTTCTTT. It yields the protein CASSLGGQIYTEAFF.

The V call is TRBV5-1, the J call TRBJ2-6; D is uncertain. Trimming shortened V by 0 bases and J by 1 base, and 8 bases separated the two germline ends. The CDR3 is made up of 16 amino acids. CDR1 is SGHRS and CDR2 is YFSETQ in the germline V gene. CDR3 nucleotides: TGCGCCAGCAGCTTGGTCCAGGCTTCTGGGGCCAACGTCCTGACTTTC. Residues: CASSLVQASGANVLTF. The full variable domain, its missing parts supplied by reference TRBV5-1 and TRBJ2-6, is KAGVTQTPRYLIKTRGQQVTLSCSPISGHRSVSWYQQTPGQGLQFLFEYFSETQRNKGNFPGRFSGRQFSNSRSEMNVSTLELGDSALYLCASSLVQASGANVLTFGAGSRLTVL.

The chain carries TRBV18 and TRBJ1-2; D is possibly TRBD1 (5 bases). The CDR3 runs 14 residues. V lost 1 base and J 6 bases, leaving 12 bases between the germline ends. The germline CDR1 and CDR2 sequences are KGHSH and LQKENI. CDR3 amino acids: CASSPQGSKNGYTF. For the CDR3, the DNA is TGTGCCAGCTCACCACAGGGGTCTAAAAATGGCTACACCTTC. The variable domain in full, completed from reference TRBV18 and TRBJ1-2, reads NAGVMQNPRHLVRRRGQEARLRCSPMKGHSHVYWYRQLPEEGLKFMVYLQKENIIDESGMPKERFSAEFPKEGPSILRIQQVVRGDSAAYFCASSPQGSKNGYTFGSGTRLTVV.

V usage is TRBV6-2 or TRBV6-3 and J usage is TRBJ2-7; D gene uncertain. The CDR3 sequence is 11 residues long. Germline CDR1 reads MNHEY; CDR2 reads SVGEGT. Trimming removed 9 bases from V and 4 bases from J, with 10 bases in between. This chain's CDR3 is CASWDGYEQYF. The CDR3 DNA follows: TGTGCCAGTTGGGATGGGTACGAGCAGTACTTC.

The CDR3 DNA sequence: TGCGCCAGCAGGGCAAAGGACACTGATAATTCACCCCTCCACTTT. Its protein product is CASRAKDTDNSPLHF. The rearrangement joins TRBV10-1 to TRBJ1-6, with D possibly TRBD1 on 5 matching bases. From germline, CDR1 is WNHNN and CDR2 SYGVQD (reference sequence). This CDR3 spans 15 amino acids. Trimming cost V 6 bases and J 5 bases, with 14 bases left between them.